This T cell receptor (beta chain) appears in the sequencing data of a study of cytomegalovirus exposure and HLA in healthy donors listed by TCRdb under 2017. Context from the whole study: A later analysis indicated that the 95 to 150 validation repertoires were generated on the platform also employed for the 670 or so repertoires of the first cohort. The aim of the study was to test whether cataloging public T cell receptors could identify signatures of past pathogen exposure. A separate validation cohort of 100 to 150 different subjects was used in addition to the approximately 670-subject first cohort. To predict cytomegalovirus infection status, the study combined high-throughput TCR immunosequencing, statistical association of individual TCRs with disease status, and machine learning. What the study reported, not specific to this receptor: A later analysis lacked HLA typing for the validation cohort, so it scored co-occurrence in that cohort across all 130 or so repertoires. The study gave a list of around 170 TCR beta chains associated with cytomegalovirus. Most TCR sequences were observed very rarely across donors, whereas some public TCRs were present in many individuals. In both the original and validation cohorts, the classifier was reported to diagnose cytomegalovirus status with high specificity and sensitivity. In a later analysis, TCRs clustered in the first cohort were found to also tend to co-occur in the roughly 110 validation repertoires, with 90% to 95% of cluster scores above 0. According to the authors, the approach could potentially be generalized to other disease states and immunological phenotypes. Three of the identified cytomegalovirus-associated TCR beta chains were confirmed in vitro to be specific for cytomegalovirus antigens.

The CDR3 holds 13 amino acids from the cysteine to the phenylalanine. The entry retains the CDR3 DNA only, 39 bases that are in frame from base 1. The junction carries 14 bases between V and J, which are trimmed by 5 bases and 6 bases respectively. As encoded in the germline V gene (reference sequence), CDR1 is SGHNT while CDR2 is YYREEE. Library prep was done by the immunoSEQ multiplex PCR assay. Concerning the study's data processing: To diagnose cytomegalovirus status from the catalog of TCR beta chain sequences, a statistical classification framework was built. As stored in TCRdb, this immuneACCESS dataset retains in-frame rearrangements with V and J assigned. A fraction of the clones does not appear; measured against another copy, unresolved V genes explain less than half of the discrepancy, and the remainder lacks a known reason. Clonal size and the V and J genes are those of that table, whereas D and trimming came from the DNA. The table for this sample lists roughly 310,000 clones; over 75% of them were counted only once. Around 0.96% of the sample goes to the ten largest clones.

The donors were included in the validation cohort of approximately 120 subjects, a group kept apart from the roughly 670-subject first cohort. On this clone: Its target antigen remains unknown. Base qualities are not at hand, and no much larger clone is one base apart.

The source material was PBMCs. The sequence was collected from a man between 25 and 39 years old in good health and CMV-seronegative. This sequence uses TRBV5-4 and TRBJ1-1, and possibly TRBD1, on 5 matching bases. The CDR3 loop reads CASSSGESAEAFF. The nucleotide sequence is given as TGTGCCAGCAGTTCGGGGGAGTCGGCTGAAGCTTTCTTT.